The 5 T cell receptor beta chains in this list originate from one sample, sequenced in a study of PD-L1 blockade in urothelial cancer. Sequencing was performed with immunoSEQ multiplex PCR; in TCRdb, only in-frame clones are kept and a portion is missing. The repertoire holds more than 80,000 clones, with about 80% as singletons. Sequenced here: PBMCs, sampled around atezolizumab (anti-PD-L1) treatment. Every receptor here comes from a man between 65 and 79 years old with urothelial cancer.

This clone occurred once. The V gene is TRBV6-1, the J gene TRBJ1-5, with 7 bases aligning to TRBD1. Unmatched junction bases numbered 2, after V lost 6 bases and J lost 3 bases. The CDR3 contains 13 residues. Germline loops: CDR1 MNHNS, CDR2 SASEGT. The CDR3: CASRGTVNQPQHF. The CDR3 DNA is TGTGCCAGCAGGGGGACAGTCAATCAGCCCCAGCATTTT.

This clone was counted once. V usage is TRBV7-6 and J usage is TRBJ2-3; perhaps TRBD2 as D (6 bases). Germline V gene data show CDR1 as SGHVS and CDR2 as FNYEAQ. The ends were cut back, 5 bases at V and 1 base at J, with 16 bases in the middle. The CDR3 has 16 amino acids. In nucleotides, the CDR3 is TGTGCCAGCAGCGACGAACTAGCAAAAGGCACAGATACGCAGTATTTT. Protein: CASSDELAKGTDTQYF.

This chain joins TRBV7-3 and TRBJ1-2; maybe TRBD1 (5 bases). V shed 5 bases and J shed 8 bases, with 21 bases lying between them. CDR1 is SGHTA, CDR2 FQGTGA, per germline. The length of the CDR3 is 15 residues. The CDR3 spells CASSPQGAGRGGYTF. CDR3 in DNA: TGTGCCAGCAGCCCACAAGGCGCAGGGCGAGGAGGCTACACCTTC. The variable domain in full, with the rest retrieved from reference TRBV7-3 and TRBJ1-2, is GAGVSQTPSNKVTEKGKYVELRCDPISGHTALYWYRQSLGQGPEFLIYFQGTGAADDSGLPNDRFFAVRPEGSVSTLKIQRTERGDSAVYLCASSPQGAGRGGYTFGSGTRLTVV.

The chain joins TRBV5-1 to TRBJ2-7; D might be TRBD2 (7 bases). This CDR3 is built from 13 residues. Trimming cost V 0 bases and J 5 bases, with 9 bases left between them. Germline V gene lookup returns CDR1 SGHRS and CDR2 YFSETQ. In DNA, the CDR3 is TGCGCCAGCAGCTTGGGCGGGGGCGACGAGCAGTACTTC. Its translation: CASSLGGGDEQYF.

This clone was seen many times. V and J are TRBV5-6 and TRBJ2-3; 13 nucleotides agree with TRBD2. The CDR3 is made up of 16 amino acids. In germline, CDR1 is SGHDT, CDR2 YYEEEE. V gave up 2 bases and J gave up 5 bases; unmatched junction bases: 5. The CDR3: CASSFRLAGGIDTQYF. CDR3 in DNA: TGTGCCAGCAGCTTTCGACTAGCGGGGGGCATAGATACGCAGTATTTT.